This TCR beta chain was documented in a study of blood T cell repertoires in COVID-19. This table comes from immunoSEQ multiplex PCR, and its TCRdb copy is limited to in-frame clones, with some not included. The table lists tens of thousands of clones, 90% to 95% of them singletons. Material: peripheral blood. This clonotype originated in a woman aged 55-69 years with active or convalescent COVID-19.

CDR3 sequence reads: CASSPWTGDGYTF. The CDR3 DNA is TGTGCCAGCAGTCCGTGGACAGGGGATGGCTACACCTTC. The chain combines TRBV28 with TRBJ1-2, with 9 bases fitting TRBD1. The CDR3 has 13 amino acids. The V gene end was trimmed by 5 bases and the J gene end by 6 bases; junction bases not matched to a gene: 4. Germline V gives CDR1 MDHEN, CDR2 SYDVKM.